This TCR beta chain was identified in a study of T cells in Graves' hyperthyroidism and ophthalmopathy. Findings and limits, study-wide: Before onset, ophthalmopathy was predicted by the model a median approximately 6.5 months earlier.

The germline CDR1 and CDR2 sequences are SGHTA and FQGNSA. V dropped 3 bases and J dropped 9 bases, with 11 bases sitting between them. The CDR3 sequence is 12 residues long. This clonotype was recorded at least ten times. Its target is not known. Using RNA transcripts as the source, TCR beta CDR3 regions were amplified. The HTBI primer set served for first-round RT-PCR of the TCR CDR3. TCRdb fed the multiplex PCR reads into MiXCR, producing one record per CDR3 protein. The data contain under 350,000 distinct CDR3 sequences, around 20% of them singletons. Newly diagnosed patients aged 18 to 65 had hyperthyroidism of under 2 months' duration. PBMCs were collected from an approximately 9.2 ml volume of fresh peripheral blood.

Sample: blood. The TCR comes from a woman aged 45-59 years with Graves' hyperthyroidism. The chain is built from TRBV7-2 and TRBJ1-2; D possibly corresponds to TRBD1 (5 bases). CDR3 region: CASSFGGFSYTF. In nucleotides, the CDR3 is TGTGCCAGCAGCTTTGGGGGGTTTAGCTACACCTTC.